This T cell receptor beta chain was documented in a study of metastatic and nonmetastatic thyroid tumors. Study overall: The comparison covered peripheral blood and tumor or nodule tissue in malignant and benign thyroid patients.

Judged by abundance, this clone is medium-sized. Original handling: Variation in CDR3 across clinicopathological groups served as the basis for constructing a distant-metastasis classifier in papillary thyroid cancer. TCRdb reanalyzed the PCR reads via MiXCR. These V and J calls are TCRdb output, not the study's own analysis. The table shows some 29,000 clones, with approximately 15% occurring only once. Thyroid surgery took place with no prior treatment in any patient. Trimming shortened V by 0 bases and J by 6 bases, and 15 bases separated the two germline ends. CDR3 length: 15 amino acids. Germline V CDR1 and CDR2: LGHNA, YNFKEQ.

The source material was blood. The source is a female donor with papillary thyroid cancer or a benign thyroid nodule (not recorded which). Some clones in this sample may be carry-over from other donors' samples. The chain employs TRBV4-2 and TRBJ2-7; tentative D call: TRBD2 (6 bases). The CDR3 protein is CASSQDRWRVGEQYF. Here the CDR3 DNA reads TGTGCCAGCAGCCAAGACCGTTGGAGGGTAGGCGAGCAGTACTTC.